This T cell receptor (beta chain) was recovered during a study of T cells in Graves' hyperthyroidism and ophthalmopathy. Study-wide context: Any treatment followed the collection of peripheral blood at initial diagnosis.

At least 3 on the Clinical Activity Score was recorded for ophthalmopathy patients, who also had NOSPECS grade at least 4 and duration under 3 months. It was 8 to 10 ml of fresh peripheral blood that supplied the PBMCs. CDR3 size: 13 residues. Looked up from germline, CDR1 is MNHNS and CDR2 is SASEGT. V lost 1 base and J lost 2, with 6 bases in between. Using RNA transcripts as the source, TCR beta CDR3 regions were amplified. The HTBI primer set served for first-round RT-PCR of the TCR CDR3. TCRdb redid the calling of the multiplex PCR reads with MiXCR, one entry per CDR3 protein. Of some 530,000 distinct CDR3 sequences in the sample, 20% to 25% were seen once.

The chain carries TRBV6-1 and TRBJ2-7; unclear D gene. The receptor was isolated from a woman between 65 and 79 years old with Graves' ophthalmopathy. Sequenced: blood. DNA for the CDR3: TGTGCCAGCAGTGAAGTAGGGACCTACGAGCAGTACTTC. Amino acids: CASSEVGTYEQYF.